The 5 T cell receptor beta chains below were found in one sample sequenced in a study of identical twins. TCRdb passed the 5' RACE reads through MiXCR, listing each CDR3 protein once. Here the sample spans around 480,000 distinct CDR3 sequences, 13% to 15% being singletons. These data were also filed under a second study, of yellow fever vaccine responses in identical twins.

The sample comprised CD4+ T cells sorted from blood. The receptors stem from a woman between 18 and 30 years old in good health.

This chain connects TRBV19 to TRBJ1-5; 7 bases are a match to TRBD1. The CDR3 runs to 12 residues. Trimming removed 7 bases from V and 9 bases from J; junction bases left unmatched: 6. Germline-derived CDR1 and CDR2 are LNHDA and SQIVND (reference sequence). The CDR3: CASTLGGSPQHF. CDR3 in DNA: TGTGCCAGTACTTTAGGGGGCTCGCCCCAGCATTTT.

The CDR3 here is CASSFTGTGNTIYF. The CDR3 bases are TGTGCCAGCAGTTTTACAGGAACCGGAAACACCATATATTTT. The chain has TRBV27 and TRBJ1-3; a possible D gene is TRBD1 (5 bases). Germline V gene data show CDR1 as MNHEY and CDR2 as SMNVEV (reference sequence). The V end lost 3 bases, the J end lost 4 bases, and 10 bases lay between the germline ends. The CDR3 consists of 14 residues.

There are a few counts of this clonotype. The chain is built from TRBV28 and TRBJ2-7; 8 bases agree with TRBD2. CDR1 is MDHEN and CDR2 is SYDVKM in the germline V gene. V gave up 5 bases and J gave up 2 bases; unmatched junction bases: 5. CDR3 size: 14 residues. CDR3 in DNA: TGTGCCAGCAGTATGACGGGAGGGACCTACGAGCAGTACTTC. It yields the protein CASSMTGGTYEQYF.

The chain recombines TRBV7-2 with TRBJ2-1; 9 nucleotides line up with TRBD1. Per germline, CDR1 SGHTA and CDR2 FQGNSA. Unmatched junction bases numbered 9, after V lost 5 bases and J lost 7 bases. This CDR3 contains 15 residues. CDR3 sequence reads: CASSLVQGARNEQFF. The CDR3 DNA reads TGTGCCAGCAGCCTTGTACAGGGGGCTAGGAATGAGCAGTTCTTC. The complete variable domain, with remaining parts taken from reference TRBV7-2 and TRBJ2-1, reads GAGVSQSPSNKVTEKGKDVELRCDPISGHTALYWYRQSLGQGLEFLIYFQGNSAPDKSGLPSDRFSAERTGGSVSTLTIQRTQQEDSAVYLCASSLVQGARNEQFFGPGTRLTVL.

The chain is built from TRBV6-1 and TRBJ2-1; TRBD2 might be the D (5 bases). There are 15 residues in the CDR3. The germline V gene has CDR1 MNHNS and CDR2 SASEGT. Trimming pared 2 bases from V and 5 bases from J, leaving 13 bases between. CDR3 nucleotide sequence: TGTGCCAGCAGTGAACACGGGGTACGGGACAATGAGCAGTTCTTC. Its protein product is CASSEHGVRDNEQFF.